The 22 T cell receptor beta chains below come from one sample, sequenced in a study of T cell responses to AZD1222 COVID-19 vaccine. TCRdb's copy holds only in-frame clones and misses some; the assay was immunoSEQ multiplex PCR. The table shows around 100,000 clones, with approximately 87% occurring only once. Sample: peripheral blood, taken on day 0 of AZD1222 vaccination. The receptors were gathered from an adult in good health.

The J gene is TRBJ1-5, the V gene TRBV19; TRBD1 might be the D (5 bases). The CDR3 sequence is 14 residues long. The V gene's germline CDR1 is LNHDA and CDR2 SQIVND (reference sequence). The V and J ends lost 6 bases and 5 bases respectively, with 14 bases between them. CDR3 nucleotide sequence: TGTGCCAGTAGCCCCGACAGCAGTTATCAGCCCCAGCATTTT. Encoded protein: CASSPDSSYQPQHF. Variable domain in full (rest from reference TRBV19 and TRBJ1-5): DGGITQSPKYLFRKEGQNVTLSCEQNLNHDAMYWYRQDPGQGLRLIYYSQIVNDFQKGDIAEGYSVSREKKESFPLTVTSAQKNPTAFYLCASSPDSSYQPQHFGDGTRLSIL.

The chain is built from TRBV27 and TRBJ2-7; D call uncertain. The CDR3 contains 13 residues. Germline lookup yields CDR1 MNHEY and CDR2 SMNVEV (reference sequence). V lost 3 bases, J lost 7 bases, and 13 bases lay in between. CDR3 sequence reads: CASSLSALGEQYF. In DNA, the CDR3 is TGTGCCAGCAGTTTGAGTGCTTTGGGGGAGCAGTACTTC.

V and J are TRBV4-3 and TRBJ2-3; 8 nucleotides agree with TRBD2. V lost 1 base, J lost 3 bases, and 6 bases stayed unmatched. The CDR3 has 16 residues. Germline-derived CDR1 and CDR2 are LGHNA and YSLEER. The CDR3 loop is CASSQVGTSGTDTQYF. CDR3 DNA sequence: TGCGCCAGCAGCCAAGTAGGGACTAGTGGGACAGATACGCAGTATTTT.

The V and J genes are TRBV5-5 and TRBJ2-1, with 9 bases identical to TRBD1. Unmatched junction bases numbered 8, after V lost 4 bases and J lost 9 bases. Germline CDR1 and CDR2: SGHKS and YYEKEE (reference sequence). The CDR3 has 14 residues. CDR3 sequence (DNA): TGTGCCAGCAGCATCCGGGACAGGGCTACTGAGCAGTTCTTC. Protein: CASSIRDRATEQFF.

The CDR3 DNA is TGTGCCAGCAGCTTAGTAATAACCCCCGAGCAGTACTTC. It encodes CASSLVITPEQYF. This rearrangement joins TRBV7-2 to TRBJ2-7; the D is unclear. This CDR3 region has 13 residues. Per germline, CDR1 SGHTA and CDR2 FQGNSA. V lost 1 base and J 6 bases, leaving 10 bases between the germline ends.

The V call is TRBV10-1, the J call TRBJ2-7; TRBD2 matches at 9 bases. With V trimmed by 7 bases and J by 2 bases, 21 bases remained unmatched. CDR1 and CDR2 (germline): WNHNN, SYGVQD (reference sequence). This CDR3 is built from 19 residues. In DNA, the CDR3 is TGCGCCAGCACCAAGTACCAGACTAGCGGCGGTAAGGGGGCCTACGAGCAGTACTTC. Amino acids: CASTKYQTSGGKGAYEQYF.

V gene TRBV5-1 combines with J gene TRBJ2-1; 13 bases are shared with TRBD2. The CDR3 covers 18 residues. The junction had 22 bases not matched to a gene; V was cut back by 4 bases and J by 15 bases. From germline, CDR1 is SGHRS and CDR2 YFSETQ. Here the CDR3 reads CASSRSVDGLAGEGNRFF. CDR3 bases: TGCGCCAGCAGCCGGTCGGTCGACGGACTAGCGGGGGAAGGGAACCGGTTCTTC.

This clone was counted a few times. The chain combines TRBV3-1 (or the pseudogene TRBV3-2) with TRBJ1-2, with D perhaps TRBD1 (6 bases). This CDR3 is 19 amino acids long. Germline V lookup: CDR1 LGHDT, CDR2 YNNKEL (reference sequence). V was clipped by 4 bases and J by 0 bases, with 24 bases between them. For the CDR3, the DNA is TGTGCCAGCAGCCCCCACGGGGGGACATCCCCTTTAGCTAACTATGGCTACACCTTC. Encoded protein: CASSPHGGTSPLANYGYTF.

This chain connects TRBV5-1 to TRBJ2-7; TRBD1 aligns across 10 bases. V shed 1 base and J 6 bases; nucleotides not matched to a gene: 4. CDR1 is SGHRS, CDR2 YFSETQ, per germline. CDR3 size: 14 residues. The CDR3 DNA sequence: TGCGCCAGCAGCTTGAGGACAGGGGGAGTCGAGCAGTACTTC. Translation gives CASSLRTGGVEQYF.

V gene TRBV9 combines with J gene TRBJ2-3; TRBD2 matches 7 bases. V lost 6 bases and J lost 0; bases outside the gene matches: 4. The CDR3 extends over 14 amino acids. Germline values: CDR1 SGDLS, CDR2 YYNGEE. DNA for the CDR3: TGTGCCAGCACGGCGGGAGCCAGCACAGATACGCAGTATTTT. Residues: CASTAGASTDTQYF.

V and J are TRBV10-1 and TRBJ1-1, with D tentatively TRBD1 (6 bases). From germline, CDR1 is WNHNN and CDR2 SYGVQD (reference sequence). Trimming cost V 3 bases and J 4 bases, with 15 bases left between them. The CDR3 spans 15 residues. The CDR3 protein is CASSDSRRGPTEAFF. CDR3 in DNA: TGCGCCAGCAGTGATTCCCGCAGGGGCCCCACTGAAGCTTTCTTT.

This chain links TRBV10-3 with TRBJ2-3; the D is unclear. The CDR3 consists of 15 residues. Germline V gene sequence: CDR1 ENHRY, CDR2 SYGVKD. V was clipped by 0 bases and J by 8 bases, with 15 bases between them. The CDR3 nucleotides are TGTGCCATCAGTGAGTCGAGTCTGGCCCAAGGTACGCAGTATTTT. This sequence encodes CAISESSLAQGTQYF.

This clone was seen more than once but under ten times. The CDR3 protein is CASSEYGTGNYGYTF. The CDR3 DNA follows: TGTGCCAGCAGTGAATACGGGACTGGGAACTATGGCTACACCTTC. J is TRBJ1-2 and V is TRBV6-1; possible D gene TRBD1, 5 bases. V was cut by 2 bases and J by 2 bases, with 12 bases left in between. The germline V gene has CDR1 MNHNS and CDR2 SASEGT. The CDR3 is made up of 15 amino acids.

J is TRBJ2-2 and V is TRBV19, with D possibly being TRBD1 (6 bases). This CDR3 spans 15 amino acids. The V end lost 4 bases, the J end lost 3 bases, and 12 bases lay between the germline ends. Germline CDR1 LNHDA, CDR2 SQIVND (reference sequence). The CDR3 DNA reads TGTGCCAGTAGTAGAGGGGACACCCACACCGGGGAGCTGTTTTTT. Encoded protein: CASSRGDTHTGELFF.

This clone was detected once. V gene TRBV2 combines with J gene TRBJ2-7, with D possibly TRBD1 on 6 matching bases. V lost 6 bases and J lost 4, with 10 bases in between. The CDR3 spans 12 residues. CDR1 and CDR2 (germline): SNHLY, FYNNEI. CDR3 nucleotide sequence: TGTGCCAGCAGGGGACAAGAATACGAGCAGTACTTC. It encodes CASRGQEYEQYF.

The chain couples TRBV19 to TRBJ2-7, with 10 positions matching TRBD2. The CDR3 sequence is 14 residues long. Germline CDR1 reads LNHDA; CDR2 reads SQIVND (reference sequence). V was clipped by 4 bases and J by 3 bases; unmatched bases: 3. The CDR3 loop is CASSTSGSSYEQYF. DNA for the CDR3: TGTGCCAGTAGTACTAGCGGGAGTAGCTACGAGCAGTACTTC.

This chain links TRBV2 with TRBJ1-2; 7 bases are shared with TRBD1. Trimming cost V 7 bases and J 0 bases; bases outside gene matches: 8. Germline lookup yields CDR1 SNHLY and CDR2 FYNNEI. The CDR3 loop spans 15 amino acids. The CDR3 bases are TGTGCCAGCACCAGGGACAGCCGTTCTAACTATGGCTACACCTTC. It specifies CASTRDSRSNYGYTF.

This sequence joins TRBV19 and TRBJ2-1; tentatively, D is TRBD1 (5 bases). CDR1 and CDR2 from the germline V gene are LNHDA and SQIVND (reference sequence). V was clipped by 6 bases and J by 4 bases, with 13 bases between them. The CDR3 totals 14 residues. CDR3 in DNA: TGTGCCAGTAGGACAGCTGGGGCTTACAATGAGCAGTTCTTC. Its translation: CASRTAGAYNEQFF.

This rearrangement joins TRBV18 to TRBJ1-1; D call uncertain. Trimming took off 3 bases at V and 1 base at J, with 3 bases between the two ends. Germline V gene sequence: CDR1 KGHSH, CDR2 LQKENI. CDR3 length equals 12 residues. In DNA, the CDR3 is TGTGCCAGCTCACCCTCGAACACTGAAGCTTTCTTT. It yields the protein CASSPSNTEAFF.

The rearrangement uses TRBV3-1 (or the pseudogene TRBV3-2) and TRBJ2-3, with 10 bases that match TRBD2. The CDR3 length is 15 residues. The V gene's germline CDR1 is LGHDT and CDR2 YNNKEL (reference sequence). V trimming: 4 bases; J trimming: 7 bases; junction bases outside the gene matches: 8. CDR3 residues: CASSPLAGWGYTQYF. The CDR3 DNA follows: TGTGCCAGCAGCCCACTAGCGGGATGGGGATATACGCAGTATTTT.

V and J are TRBV5-4 and TRBJ1-2, with 7 positions matching TRBD1. The CDR3 is made up of 12 amino acids. CDR1 SGHNT and CDR2 YYREEE come from the germline V gene (reference sequence). J was trimmed by 6 bases and V by 4 bases; bases with no gene match: 3. DNA for the CDR3: TGTGCCAGCAGCATAGGGACAGATGGCTACACCTTC. The encoded protein is CASSIGTDGYTF.

The chain is built from TRBV6-1 and TRBJ1-2; perhaps TRBD1 as D (6 bases). The germline V gene encodes CDR1 MNHNS and CDR2 SASEGT. The CDR3 length is 15 residues. V dropped 1 base and J dropped 4 bases, with 13 bases sitting between them. CDR3 sequence: CASSEGTVGAYGYTF. Here the CDR3 DNA reads TGTGCCAGCAGTGAAGGGACAGTCGGTGCCTATGGCTACACCTTC.